This T cell receptor beta chain was profiled in a study of shared clonotypes between healthy human individuals. Looking at the study overall: CD8 memory received one plate per donor, CD8 naive two, CD4 memory three and CD4 naive three.

The naive CD8 fraction comprised CD45RO-negative cells positively selected for CCR7 and excluded terminally differentiated effector memory CD45RA+ cells. Adult donors, all healthy and HIV-negative, had no recent acute infections or vaccinations. Using immunoSEQ multiplex PCR, the repertoire was profiled, and TCRdb retains in-frame clones only, with some absent. The table includes nearly 600,000 clones, less than 97% detected once. The ends were cut back, 3 bases at V and 6 bases at J, with 10 bases in the middle. The germline CDR1 and CDR2 sequences are SGDLS and YYNGEE. This CDR3 is built from 13 residues. Turning to this clone: What it binds is not known.

General study results and limits: Depth of sequencing was expected to influence donor clonotype sharing.

This clonotype was sampled from a woman younger than 45 in good health. The sequencing input was naive CD8+ T cells sorted from blood. This sequence joins TRBV9 and TRBJ2-1; D is ambiguous. CDR3 in amino acids: CASSATTSNEQFF. CDR3 bases: TGTGCCAGCAGCGCCACAACTTCCAATGAGCAGTTCTTC. Together with reference TRBV9 and TRBJ2-1, the CDR3 gives the full variable domain: DSGVTQTPKHLITATGQRVTLRCSPRSGDLSVYWYQQSLDQGLQFLIQYYNGEERAKGNILERFSAQQFPDLHSELNLSSLELGDSALYFCASSATTSNEQFFGPGTRLTVL.